This TCR beta chain was identified in a study of regulatory T cells in long-lasting Graves disease. Study results and limitations: TCR diversity was lower in persistent Graves' patients (versus newly diagnosed ones).

This clonotype came up many times. Its antigen remains unidentified. Trimming stripped 2 bases from V and 1 base from J, with 17 bases between. CDR1 is LNHNV, CDR2 YYDKDF, per germline (reference sequence). This CDR3 is built from 17 residues. Library construction for TCR beta used iRepertoire HTBI primers and Arm-PCR of CDR3 regions. TCRdb called the multiplex PCR reads again in MiXCR, with one record for every CDR3 protein. The sample lists approximately 470,000 distinct CDR3 sequences; less than 25% were seen once. The time point denotes: persistent/refractory GD, antithyroid drugs over 5 years with positive TRAb. RNA extracted from PBMCs served as the sequencing template. The authors diagnosed Graves' disease using American Thyroid Association guidelines.

The specimen comprised peripheral blood mononuclear cells (PBMCs), sampled when the disease was refractory, from a patient treated with antithyroid drugs. The TCR sequence derives from a female donor with Graves disease. The genes are TRBV15 and TRBJ2-5; D possibly corresponds to TRBD1 (7 bases). This CDR3 reads CATSRTPGGGGQETQYF. CDR3 DNA sequence: TGTGCCACCAGCAGAACACCAGGGGGAGGTGGCCAAGAGACCCAGTACTTC. Using reference TRBV15 and TRBJ2-5 for the parts outside the CDR3, the full variable domain is DAMVIQNPRYQVTQFGKPVTLSCSQTLNHNVMYWYQQKSSQAPKLLFHYYDKDFNNEADTPDNFQSRRPNTSFCFLDIRSPGLGDTAMYLCATSRTPGGGGQETQYFGPGTRLLVL.